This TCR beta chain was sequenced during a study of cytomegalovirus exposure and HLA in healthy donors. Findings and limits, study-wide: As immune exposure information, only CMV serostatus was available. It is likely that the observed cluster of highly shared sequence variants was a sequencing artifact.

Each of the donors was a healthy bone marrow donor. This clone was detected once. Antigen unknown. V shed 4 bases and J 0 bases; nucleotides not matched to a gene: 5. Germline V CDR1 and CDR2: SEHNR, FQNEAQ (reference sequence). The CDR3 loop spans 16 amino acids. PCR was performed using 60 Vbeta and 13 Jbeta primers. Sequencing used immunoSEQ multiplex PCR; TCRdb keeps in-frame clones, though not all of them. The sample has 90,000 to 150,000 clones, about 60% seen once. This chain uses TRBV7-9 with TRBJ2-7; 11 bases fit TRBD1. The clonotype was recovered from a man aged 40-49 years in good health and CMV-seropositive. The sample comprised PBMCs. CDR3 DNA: TGTGCCAGCAGCTCCCCGGACAGGGGGCCCTCCTACGAGCAGTACTTC. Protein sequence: CASSSPDRGPSYEQYF.